This TCR beta chain derives from a study of shared clonotypes between healthy human individuals. In the naive CD8 group, cells lacked CD45RO and were positively selected for CCR7, so terminally differentiated effector memory CD45RA+ cells were left out. Some clones are missing from TCRdb's copy, which holds only in-frame ones; the method was immunoSEQ multiplex PCR. The table includes some 2 million clones, about 95% detected once. With regard to this clone: The antigen is not known.

Findings and limits, study-wide: Generation probability values for non-shared clonotypes were lower than those for clonotypes shared by all four donors.

The V gene lost 5 bases and the J gene lost 2 bases, with 10 bases spanning the gap. The CDR3 extends over 14 amino acids. Germline V CDR1 and CDR2: SGDLS, YYNGEE. The V gene is TRBV9, the J gene TRBJ2-2; D may be TRBD1 (6 bases). The sequenced sample was naive CD8+ T cells sorted from blood. The TCR originated in a man aged 18 to 30 in good health. CDR3 sequence: CASRGDTNTGELFF. CDR3 DNA sequence: TGTGCCAGCAGGGGGGACACAAACACCGGGGAGCTGTTTTTT.